The entry below gives a single TCR beta chain sequence along with its context. Its specificity is unknown. CDR1 and CDR2 (germline): SGHRS, YFSETQ. This CDR3 is built from 15 residues. V lost 4 bases to trimming and J lost 4 bases; unmatched junction nucleotides: 7. TCRdb independently ran MiXCR on the 5' RACE reads; one entry per CDR3 protein. The repertoire holds roughly 440,000 distinct CDR3 sequences, with under 20% as singletons. The sample is drawn from a study of CD8 T cells in ankylosing spondylitis. Study-wide points: Before this, some motif variants had been reported in reactive arthritis synovial fluid and blood. A motif of fewer than ten highly homologous TCR beta variants was seen as apparently characteristic of ankylosing spondylitis blood. According to the report, clones linked to the disease were significantly enriched in matched synovial fluid samples taken from ankylosing spondylitis patients.

Source material: blood, either unsorted or a sorted T cell fraction (not recorded which). This receptor was obtained from a male donor with ankylosing spondylitis. The V call is TRBV5-1, the J call TRBJ1-3; 8 bases match TRBD1. CDR3 bases: TGCGCCAGCAGCCGAGACCAGGGGGCCGGAAACACCATATATTTT. Translation gives CASSRDQGAGNTIYF.